This T cell receptor beta chain was observed in a study of blood T cells in healthy people across ages (dated by TCRdb to between 2014 and 2017). In the study overall: In model experiments, template switching captured about one uniquely barcoded TCR beta cDNA molecule for every two T cells. The study measured age-related changes in TCR beta repertoire diversity using deep sequencing normalized with unique cDNA molecular identifiers. Donors were grouped into four age groups: young (average roughly 16 years), middle-aged (39), aged (about 60) and long-lived (about 90). To avoid experimental bias, donors of different ages were spread randomly across the sequencing lanes. The study analyzed two additional independent replicas of 1 million unique cDNA reads from the same blood draw for two donors, one aged 18 to 29 and one aged 80 or older.

Library generation was performed with 5' RACE. TCRdb records Illumina HiSeq 2500 as the sequencer. A second roughly 7 to 11 cycle PCR used a sample-barcoded 5' primer and a J-beta primer mix. A unique molecular identifier was introduced onto each TCR beta cDNA molecule by a template-switch 5' adaptor carrying 12 random nucleotides. At least 3 million CDR3-containing paired-end reads were obtained from each sample. First-strand cDNA synthesis was performed from all RNA using the Mint cDNA synthesis kit, with priming by a TRBC-specific oligonucleotide. All cDNA was treated with uracil-DNA glycosylase and then went through a first 18-cycle PCR with the universal primers M1SS and BC2_uni_R. For the original study's pipeline: For normalization, 1 million high-quality reads were randomly selected from each sample, with every read carrying a distinct molecular identifier. Instead of being binned into consensus sequences, reads that shared molecular identifiers were thrown out. CDR3 identification, clonotype clustering and error correction used MiTCR with a Q25 quality threshold and the strictest error-elimination algorithm. A nonparametric unseen species model using Euler transformation provided a lower-bound estimate of total TCR beta diversity. The public reads were quality trimmed at Q25 with fastp and then assembled into clones with MiXCR by TCRdb, keeping productive beta chains. Each record represents a unique CDR3 protein, reported with the most common genes and DNA among its rows. The V and J calls were not made by the authors but by TCRdb's processing. Recorded for this sample are over 1,500,000 distinct CDR3 sequences; just under 50% of them occurred a single time. The ten largest clones represent 2.1% of the sample.

Overall results and qualifications from the work: Compared with the aged group, the long-lived group had more naive CD4+ T cells, fewer expanded clones and increased TCR diversity, a pattern suggesting age selection. Since profiling was done on bulk unsorted PBMCs, naive and antigen-experienced compartments could not be conclusively compared. Estimates of total diversity based on one million sequenced T cells were considered lower bounds and underestimates. Because the CMV infection status of the donors was unknown, age-related changes in expanded clonotypes may potentially have been confounded. The percentage of naive T cells measured by flow cytometry correlated strongly with observed TCR beta diversity. As age increased, observed TCR beta diversity per million T cells dropped in a roughly linear way, and a significant reduction was already evident by age 40.

The donors were roughly 38 Caucasian individuals from Russia, aged about 6 to 95 years, who were systemically healthy. Each donor gave 9 to 10 milliliters of peripheral blood, collected into EDTA-treated Vacutainer tubes. PBMCs were isolated by Ficoll-Paque density-gradient centrifugation, with at least 7 million obtained per sample. Total RNA, at least 6 micrograms per sample, was extracted from PBMCs with Trizol reagent. Naive CD45RAhigh/CD27high T cell percentages were measured by flow cytometry on a PBMC aliquot from every donor. Notes on this clonotype: Its antigen specificity is not known. No much larger clonotype is one base removed from it; base qualities were not supplied.

The germline V gene provides CDR1 SQVTM and CDR2 ANQGSEA. CDR3 length: 13 amino acids, cysteine to phenylalanine. Just the 39-base CDR3 DNA is kept, in frame starting at base 1. The junction shows trimming of 7 bases on V and 7 bases on J, plus 17 bases between the germline ends. The material sequenced was blood. The TCR was taken from a woman between 40 and 55 years old in good health. The V gene is TRBV29-1 and the J gene is TRBJ2-1; there is no confident call for the D gene. The DNA is TGCAGCGGCCGAGGTGGCAGGCCAAATGAGCAGTTCTTC. It specifies CSGRGGRPNEQFF.